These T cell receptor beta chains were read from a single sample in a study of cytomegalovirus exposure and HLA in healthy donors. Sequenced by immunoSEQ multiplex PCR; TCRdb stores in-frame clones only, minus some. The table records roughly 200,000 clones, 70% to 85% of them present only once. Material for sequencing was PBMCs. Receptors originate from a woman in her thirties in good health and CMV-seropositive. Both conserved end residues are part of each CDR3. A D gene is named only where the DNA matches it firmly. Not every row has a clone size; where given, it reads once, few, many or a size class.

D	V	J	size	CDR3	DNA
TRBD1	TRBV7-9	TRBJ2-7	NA	CASSQALGGRGYEQYF	TGTGCCAGCAGCCAAGCCTTAGGGGGCCGAGGGTACGAGCAGTACTTC
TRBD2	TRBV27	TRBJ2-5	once	CASSASSGRQETQYF	TGTGCCAGCAGTGCCTCTAGCGGGAGGCAAGAGACCCAGTACTTC
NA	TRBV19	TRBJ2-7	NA	CASSIALGSYEQYF	TGTGCCAGTAGTATAGCCCTCGGCTCCTACGAGCAGTACTTC
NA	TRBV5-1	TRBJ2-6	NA	CASSLAPRVGMSGANVLTF	TGCGCCAGCAGCTTGGCCCCCAGGGTTGGTATGTCTGGGGCCAACGTCCTGACTTTC
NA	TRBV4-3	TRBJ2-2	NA	CASSQDRRAGELFF	NA
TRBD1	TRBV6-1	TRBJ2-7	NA	CASRPGQAHEQYF	TGTGCCAGCAGACCGGGACAGGCCCACGAGCAGTACTTC
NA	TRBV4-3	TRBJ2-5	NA	CASSLTWGGAQETQYF	TGCGCCAGCAGCCTCACCTGGGGGGGGGCTCAAGAGACCCAGTACTTC
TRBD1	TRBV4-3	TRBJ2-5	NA	CASSQDVRGQTQYF	TGCGCCAGCAGCCAAGATGTCAGGGGGCAGACCCAGTACTTC
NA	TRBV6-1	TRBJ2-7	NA	CASTDPGGTYEQYF	TGTGCCAGCACCGATCCCGGGGGTACCTACGAGCAGTACTTC
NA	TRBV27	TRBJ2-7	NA	CASSLGLFYEQYF	TGTGCCAGCAGTTTGGGACTTTTCTACGAGCAGTACTTC
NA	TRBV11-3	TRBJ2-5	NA	CASSLAGETQYF	TGTGCCAGCAGCTTAGCGGGAGAGACCCAGTACTTC
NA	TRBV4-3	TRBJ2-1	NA	CASSQDPSSYNEQFF	TGCGCCAGCAGCCAAGATCCGAGCTCCTACAATGAGCAGTTCTTC
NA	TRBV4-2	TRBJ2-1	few	CASSQGTGSNEQFF	TGTGCCAGCAGCCAAGGAACAGGGTCCAATGAGCAGTTCTTC
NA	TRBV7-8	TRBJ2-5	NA	CASSSRRGAGTQYF	TGTGCCAGCAGCTCTCGTCGGGGGGCGGGGACCCAGTACTTC